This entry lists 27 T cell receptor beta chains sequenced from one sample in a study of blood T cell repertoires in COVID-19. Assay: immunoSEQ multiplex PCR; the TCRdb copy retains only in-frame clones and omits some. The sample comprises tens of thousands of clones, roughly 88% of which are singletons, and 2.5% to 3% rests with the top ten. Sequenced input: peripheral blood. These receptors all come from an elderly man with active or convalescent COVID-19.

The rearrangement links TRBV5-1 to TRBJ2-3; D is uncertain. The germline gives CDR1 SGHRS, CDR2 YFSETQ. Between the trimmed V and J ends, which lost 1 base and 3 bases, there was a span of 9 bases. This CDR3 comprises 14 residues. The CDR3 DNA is TGCGCCAGCAGCTTGTTTATCCAGACAGATACGCAGTATTTT. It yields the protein CASSLFIQTDTQYF.

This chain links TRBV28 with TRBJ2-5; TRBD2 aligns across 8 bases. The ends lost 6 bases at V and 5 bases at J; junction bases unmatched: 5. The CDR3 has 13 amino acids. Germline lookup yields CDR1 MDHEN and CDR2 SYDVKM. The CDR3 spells CASRTGGRETQYF. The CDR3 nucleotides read TGTGCCAGCAGGACGGGGGGGAGGGAGACCCAGTACTTC.

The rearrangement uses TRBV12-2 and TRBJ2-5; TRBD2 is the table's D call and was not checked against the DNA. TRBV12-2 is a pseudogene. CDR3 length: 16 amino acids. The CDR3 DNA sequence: TGTGCAAGTCGCCTCCGTAGTCGGGGGGAGCAAGAGACCCAGTACTTC. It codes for CASRLRSRGEQETQYF.

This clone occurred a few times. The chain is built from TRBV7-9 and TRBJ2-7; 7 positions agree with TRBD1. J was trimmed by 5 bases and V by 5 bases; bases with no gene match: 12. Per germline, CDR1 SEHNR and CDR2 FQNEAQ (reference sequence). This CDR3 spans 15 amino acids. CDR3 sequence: CASSPLGDSEHEQYF. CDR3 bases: TGTGCCAGCAGCCCCCTGGGGGACAGTGAACACGAGCAGTACTTC.

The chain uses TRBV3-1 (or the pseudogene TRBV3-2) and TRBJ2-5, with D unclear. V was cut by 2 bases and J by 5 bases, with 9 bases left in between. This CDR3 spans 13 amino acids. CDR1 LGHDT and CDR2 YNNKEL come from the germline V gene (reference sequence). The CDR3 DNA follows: TGTGCCAGCAGCCAACTAGTTGAGGAGACCCAGTACTTC. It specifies CASSQLVEETQYF.

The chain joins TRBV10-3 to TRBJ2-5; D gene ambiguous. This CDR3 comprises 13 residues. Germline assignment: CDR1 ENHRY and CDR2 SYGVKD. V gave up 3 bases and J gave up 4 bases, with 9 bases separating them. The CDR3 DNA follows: TGTGCCATCAGTGAAAGAGTATTAGAGACCCAGTACTTC. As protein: CAISERVLETQYF.

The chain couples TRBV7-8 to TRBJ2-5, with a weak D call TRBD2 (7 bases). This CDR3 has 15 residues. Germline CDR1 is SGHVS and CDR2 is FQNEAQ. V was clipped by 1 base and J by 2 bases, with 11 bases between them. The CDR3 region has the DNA TGTGCCAGCAGCTTAGTAAGGGGGGGACAAGAGACCCAGTACTTC. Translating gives CASSLVRGGQETQYF.

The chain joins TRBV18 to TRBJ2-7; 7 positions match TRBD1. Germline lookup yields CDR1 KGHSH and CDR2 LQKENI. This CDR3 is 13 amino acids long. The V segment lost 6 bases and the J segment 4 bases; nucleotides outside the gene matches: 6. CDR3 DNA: TGTGCCAGCTCTCCCGAGACAGGGTACGAGCAGTACTTC. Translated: CASSPETGYEQYF.

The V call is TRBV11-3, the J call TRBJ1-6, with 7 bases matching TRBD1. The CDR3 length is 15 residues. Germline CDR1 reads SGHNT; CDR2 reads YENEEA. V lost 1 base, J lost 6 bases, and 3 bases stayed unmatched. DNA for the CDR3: TGTGCCAGCAGCTTAGGGGACAGTCTTAATTCACCCCTCCACTTT. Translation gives CASSLGDSLNSPLHF. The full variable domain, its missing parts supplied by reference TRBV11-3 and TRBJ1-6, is EAGVVQSPRYKIIEKKQPVAFWCNPISGHNTLYWYLQNLGQGPELLIRYENEEAVDDSQLPKDRFSAERLKGVDSTLKIQPAELGDSAVYLCASSLGDSLNSPLHFGNGTRLTVT.

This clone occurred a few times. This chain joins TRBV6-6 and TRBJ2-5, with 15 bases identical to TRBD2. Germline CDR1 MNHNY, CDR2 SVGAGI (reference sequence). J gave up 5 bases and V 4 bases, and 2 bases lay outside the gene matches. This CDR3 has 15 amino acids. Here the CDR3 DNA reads TGTGCCAGCAGTTCCGGACTAGCGGGAGGGGAGACCCAGTACTTC. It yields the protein CASSSGLAGGETQYF.

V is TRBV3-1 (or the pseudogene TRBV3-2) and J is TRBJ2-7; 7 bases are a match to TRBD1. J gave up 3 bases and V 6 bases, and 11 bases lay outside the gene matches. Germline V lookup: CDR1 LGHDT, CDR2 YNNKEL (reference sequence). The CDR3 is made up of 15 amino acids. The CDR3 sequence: CASRRAGGTLYEQYF. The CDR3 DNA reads TGTGCCAGCAGAAGAGCAGGGGGAACCCTCTACGAGCAGTACTTC.

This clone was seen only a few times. CDR3 region: CASRMDRALNSPLHF. CDR3 coding DNA: TGTGCCAGCAGGATGGACAGGGCTCTTAATTCACCCCTCCACTTT. The V call is TRBV6-5, the J call TRBJ1-6; 8 bases are a match to TRBD1. Germline CDR1 and CDR2: MNHEY and SVGAGI. Losses at the gene ends were 6 bases for V and 6 bases for J; bases not matched to a gene: 7. The CDR3 spans 15 residues.

The CDR3, as DNA: TGTGCCAGCAGGAGGACAGGCGACAATCAGCCCCAGCATTTT. Translation: CASRRTGDNQPQHF. The chain uses TRBV6-6 and TRBJ1-5, with 7 bases aligning to TRBD1. With 6 bases clipped from V and 3 bases from J, the junction kept 5 bases outside the gene matches. Germline assignment: CDR1 MNHNY and CDR2 SVGAGI (reference sequence). The CDR3 contains 14 residues.

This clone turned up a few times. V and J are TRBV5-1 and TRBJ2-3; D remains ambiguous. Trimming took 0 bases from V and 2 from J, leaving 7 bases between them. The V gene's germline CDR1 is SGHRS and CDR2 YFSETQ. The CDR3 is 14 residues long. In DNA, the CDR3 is TGCGCCAGCAGCTTGGATGGCAACACAGATACGCAGTATTTT. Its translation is CASSLDGNTDTQYF. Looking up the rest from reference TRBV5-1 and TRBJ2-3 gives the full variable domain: KAGVTQTPRYLIKTRGQQVTLSCSPISGHRSVSWYQQTPGQGLQFLFEYFSETQRNKGNFPGRFSGRQFSNSRSEMNVSTLELGDSALYLCASSLDGNTDTQYFGPGTRLTVL.

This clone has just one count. The CDR3 DNA reads as TGTGCCAGCAGTTTATCGAGCGGGGGGCGCTACAATGAGCAGTTCTTC. Protein sequence: CASSLSSGGRYNEQFF. The rearrangement joins TRBV27 to TRBJ2-1; 9 bases fit TRBD2. Per the germline V gene, CDR1 is MNHEY and CDR2 is SMNVEV (reference sequence). J was trimmed by 3 bases and V by 0 bases; bases with no gene match: 3. This CDR3 contains 16 residues.

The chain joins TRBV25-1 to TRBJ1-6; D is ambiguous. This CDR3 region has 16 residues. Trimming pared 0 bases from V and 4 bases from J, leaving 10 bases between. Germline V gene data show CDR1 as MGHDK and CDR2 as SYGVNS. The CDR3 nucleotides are TGTGCCAGCAGTGAATATAGGCAGACTTATAATTCACCCCTCCACTTT. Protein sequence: CASSEYRQTYNSPLHF.

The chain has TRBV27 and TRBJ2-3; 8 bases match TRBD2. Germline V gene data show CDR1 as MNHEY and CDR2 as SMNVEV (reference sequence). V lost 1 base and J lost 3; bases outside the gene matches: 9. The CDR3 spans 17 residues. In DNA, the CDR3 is TGTGCCAGCAGTTTATTGACGGGAGGGGTAGGGACAGATACGCAGTATTTT. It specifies CASSLLTGGVGTDTQYF.

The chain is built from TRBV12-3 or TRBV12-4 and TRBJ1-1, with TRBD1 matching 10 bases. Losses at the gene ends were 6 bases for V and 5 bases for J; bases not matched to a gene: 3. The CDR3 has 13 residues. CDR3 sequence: CASRTGGFTEAFF. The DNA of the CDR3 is TGTGCCAGCAGGACAGGGGGCTTTACTGAAGCTTTCTTT.

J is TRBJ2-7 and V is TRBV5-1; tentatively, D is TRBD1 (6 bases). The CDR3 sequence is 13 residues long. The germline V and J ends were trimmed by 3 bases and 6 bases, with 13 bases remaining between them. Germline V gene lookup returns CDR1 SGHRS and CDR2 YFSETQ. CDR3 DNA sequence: TGCGCCAGCAGCTCAAATAGGGGGTCCGAGCAGTACTTC. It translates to CASSSNRGSEQYF. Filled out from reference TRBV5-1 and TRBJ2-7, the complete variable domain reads KAGVTQTPRYLIKTRGQQVTLSCSPISGHRSVSWYQQTPGQGLQFLFEYFSETQRNKGNFPGRFSGRQFSNSRSEMNVSTLELGDSALYLCASSSNRGSEQYFGPGTRLTVT.

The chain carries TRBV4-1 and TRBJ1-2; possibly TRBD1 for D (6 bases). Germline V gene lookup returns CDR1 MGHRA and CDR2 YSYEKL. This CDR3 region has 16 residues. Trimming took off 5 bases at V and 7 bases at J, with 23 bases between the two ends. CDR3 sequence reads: CASSNFLQGQLLGYTF. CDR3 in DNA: TGCGCCAGCAGCAACTTTCTTCAGGGGCAGTTGCTTGGCTACACCTTC.

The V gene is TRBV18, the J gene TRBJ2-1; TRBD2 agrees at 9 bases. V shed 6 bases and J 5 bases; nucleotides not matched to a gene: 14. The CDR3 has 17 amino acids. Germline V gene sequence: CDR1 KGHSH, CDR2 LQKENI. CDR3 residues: CASSPLGGGALNNEQFF. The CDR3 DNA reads TGTGCCAGCTCGCCTCTGGGCGGGGGGGCACTCAACAATGAGCAGTTCTTC. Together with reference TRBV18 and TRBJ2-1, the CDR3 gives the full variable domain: NAGVMQNPRHLVRRRGQEARLRCSPMKGHSHVYWYRQLPEEGLKFMVYLQKENIIDESGMPKERFSAEFPKEGPSILRIQQVVRGDSAAYFCASSPLGGGALNNEQFFGPGTRLTVL.

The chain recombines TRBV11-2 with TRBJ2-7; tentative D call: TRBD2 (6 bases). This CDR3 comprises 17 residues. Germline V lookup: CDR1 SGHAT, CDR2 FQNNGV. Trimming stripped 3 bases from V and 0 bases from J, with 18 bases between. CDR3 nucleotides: TGTGCCAGCAGCTTCCCTAGTGGGACTTCGAGCTCCTACGAGCAGTACTTC. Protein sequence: CASSFPSGTSSSYEQYF.

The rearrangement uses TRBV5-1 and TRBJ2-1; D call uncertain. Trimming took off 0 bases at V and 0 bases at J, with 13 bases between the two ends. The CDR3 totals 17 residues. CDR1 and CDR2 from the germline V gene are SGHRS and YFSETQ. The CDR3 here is CASSLVPGPSSYNEQFF. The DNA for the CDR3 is TGCGCCAGCAGCTTGGTCCCAGGTCCGAGCTCCTACAATGAGCAGTTCTTC.

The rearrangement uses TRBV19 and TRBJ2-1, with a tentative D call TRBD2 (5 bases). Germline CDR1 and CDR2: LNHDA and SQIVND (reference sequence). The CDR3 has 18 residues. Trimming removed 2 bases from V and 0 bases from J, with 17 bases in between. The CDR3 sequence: CASSIRPKPRGSYNEQFF. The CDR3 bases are TGTGCCAGTAGTATACGGCCCAAGCCCCGGGGCTCCTACAATGAGCAGTTCTTC.

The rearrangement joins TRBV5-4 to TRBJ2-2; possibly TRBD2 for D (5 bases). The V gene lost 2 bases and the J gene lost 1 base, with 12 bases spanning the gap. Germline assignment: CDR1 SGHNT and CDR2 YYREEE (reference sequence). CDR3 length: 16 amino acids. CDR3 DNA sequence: TGTGCCAGCAGCTTTGGAGGCCGGGGGAACACCGGGGAGCTGTTTTTT. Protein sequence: CASSFGGRGNTGELFF.

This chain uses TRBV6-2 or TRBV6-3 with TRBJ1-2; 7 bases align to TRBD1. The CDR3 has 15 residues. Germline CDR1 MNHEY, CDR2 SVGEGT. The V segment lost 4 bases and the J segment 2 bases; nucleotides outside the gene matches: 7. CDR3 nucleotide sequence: TGTGCCAGCAGTTCGACAGGGCGAGCGAACTATGGCTACACCTTC. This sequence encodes CASSSTGRANYGYTF.

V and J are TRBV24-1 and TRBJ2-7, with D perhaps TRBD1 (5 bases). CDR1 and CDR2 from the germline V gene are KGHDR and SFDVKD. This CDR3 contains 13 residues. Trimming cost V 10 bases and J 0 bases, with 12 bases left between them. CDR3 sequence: CATGAWGSYEQYF. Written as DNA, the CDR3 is TGTGCCACTGGGGCTTGGGGCTCCTACGAGCAGTACTTC.